These 8 T cell receptor beta chains originate from one sample sequenced in a study of cytomegalovirus exposure and HLA in healthy donors. The PCR was carried out with 60 Vbeta primers and 13 Jbeta primers. Here immunoSEQ multiplex PCR was the method, and the copy in TCRdb shows in-frame clones only, minus some. The top ten hold more than 13% of the sample, which has 150,000 to 200,000 clones, almost 80% seen once. The sample taken for sequencing was PBMCs. Source of these receptors: a man aged 50 or older in good health and CMV-seropositive.

This chain joins TRBV6-6 and TRBJ1-5; 7 nucleotides line up with TRBD1. This CDR3 spans 13 amino acids. CDR1 is MNHNY, CDR2 SVGAGI, per germline (reference sequence). The V gene end was trimmed by 5 bases and the J gene end by 5 bases; junction bases not matched to a gene: 3. The CDR3 loop is CASSRTGYQPQHF. In DNA, the CDR3 is TGTGCCAGCAGTCGGACAGGCTATCAGCCCCAGCATTTT.

The genes are TRBV4-1 and TRBJ1-1, with 9 bases that match TRBD1. The CDR3 covers 13 residues. The germline CDR1 and CDR2 sequences are MGHRA and YSYEKL. The ends lost 4 bases at V and 10 bases at J; junction bases unmatched: 7. This CDR3 reads CASSRRDREGAFF. The CDR3 DNA sequence: TGCGCCAGCAGCCGCCGGGACAGGGAGGGAGCTTTCTTT.

The gene calls are TRBV19 and TRBJ1-6, with D maybe TRBD1 (5 bases). The CDR3 has 16 amino acids. The germline V gene has CDR1 LNHDA and CDR2 SQIVND (reference sequence). V dropped 7 bases and J dropped 5 bases, with 18 bases sitting between them. The CDR3 DNA reads as TGTGCCAGTACCGAAGGGGCAGGGATTAATAATTCACCCCTCCACTTT. Translated, it gives CASTEGAGINNSPLHF.

For this clone: The junction does not match germline at one end; this may be a read error. This chain connects TRBV29-1 to TRBJ1-2, with 8 bases aligning to TRBD1. The CDR3 consists of 14 residues. CDR1 is SQVTM and CDR2 is ANQGSEA in the germline V gene. This CDR3 is CRVGQGELGYGYTF. CDR3 in DNA: TGTAGAGTCGGACAGGGAGAGTTAGGGTATGGCTACACCTTC.

This chain joins TRBV5-1 and TRBJ1-4, with a tentative D call TRBD1 (6 bases). The V end was cut by 0 bases, the J end by 8 bases, with 17 bases between. CDR3 size: 16 residues. Germline CDR1 SGHRS, CDR2 YFSETQ. The CDR3 loop is CASSLGGSGVREKLFF. The CDR3 coding sequence is TGCGCCAGCAGCTTGGGAGGGTCAGGGGTACGCGAAAAACTGTTTTTT.

The chain links TRBV29-1 to TRBJ1-2, with D tentatively TRBD1 (6 bases). V lost 6 bases, J lost 0 bases, and 14 bases lay in between. Germline V gene lookup returns CDR1 SQVTM and CDR2 ANQGSEA. The CDR3 spans 14 residues. CDR3 bases: TGCAGCGTCCGGGGGGGGCTAGCTAACTATGGCTACACCTTC. Encoded protein: CSVRGGLANYGYTF.

This clone has only a few counts. This chain joins TRBV10-2 and TRBJ2-7; maybe TRBD2 (6 bases). Per the germline V gene, CDR1 is WSHSY and CDR2 is SAAADI. Trimming removed 2 bases from V and 5 bases from J, with 10 bases in between. The CDR3 extends over 13 amino acids. The CDR3 DNA reads as TGCGCCAGCAGTGAGGCGGGATTCCACGAGCAGTACGTC. This codes for CASSEAGFHEQYV.

The J gene is TRBJ1-1, the V gene TRBV28; TRBD1 might be the D (5 bases). In germline, CDR1 is MDHEN, CDR2 SYDVKM. There are 15 residues in the CDR3. Trimming removed 5 bases from V and 1 base from J, with 14 bases in between. CDR3 amino acids: CASSPGGAANTEAFF. The CDR3 nucleotides are TGTGCCAGCAGTCCCGGGGGTGCAGCGAACACTGAAGCTTTCTTT. Complete variable domain (other parts from reference TRBV28 and TRBJ1-1): DVKVTQSSRYLVKRTGEKVFLECVQDMDHENMFWYRQDPGLGLRLIYFSYDVKMKEKGDIPEGYSVSREKKERFSLILESASTNQTSMYLCASSPGGAANTEAFFGQGTRLTVV.